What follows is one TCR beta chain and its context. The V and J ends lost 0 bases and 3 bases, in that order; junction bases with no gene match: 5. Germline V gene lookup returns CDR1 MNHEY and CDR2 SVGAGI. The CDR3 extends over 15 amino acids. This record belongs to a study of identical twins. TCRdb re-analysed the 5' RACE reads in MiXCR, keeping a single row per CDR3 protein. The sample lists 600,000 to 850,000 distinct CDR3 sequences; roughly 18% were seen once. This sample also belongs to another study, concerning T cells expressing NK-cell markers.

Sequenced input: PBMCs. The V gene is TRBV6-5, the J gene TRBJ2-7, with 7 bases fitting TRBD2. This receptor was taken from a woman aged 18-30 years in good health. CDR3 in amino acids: CASSYSTGGDYEQYF. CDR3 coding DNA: TGTGCCAGCAGTTACTCGACGGGAGGCGACTACGAGCAGTACTTC.